This is a list of T cell receptor beta chains from one sample in a study of cytomegalovirus exposure and HLA in healthy donors. Libraries were prepared by immunoSEQ multiplex PCR; TCRdb keeps only in-frame clonotypes and omits some of them. The repertoire includes about 170,000 clones, around 80% of them detected once, and less than 1.6% sits in the top ten. Sequencing used PBMCs. The receptors shown here come from a girl aged 10 to 17 in good health and CMV-seropositive. Each CDR3 is given with its conserved first and last residue. The D gene is left open where the match is weak. Size is stated for part of the rows, as once, few or many counts, or as a class when the clone is expanded.

size: .
J: TRBJ1-1
D: TRBD1
V: TRBV11-2
DNA: TGTGCCAGCAGCCCCGGACAGGGGGCCGATTCCACTGAAGCTTTCTTT
CDR3: CASSPGQGADSTEAFF

size: .
J: TRBJ2-5
D: .
V: TRBV29-1
DNA: TGCAGCGTCGACGGTAGCTTGGAGACCCAGTACTTC
CDR3: CSVDGSLETQYF

size: .
J: TRBJ1-3
D: .
V: TRBV18
DNA: TGTGCCAGCTCACCCGGACTGACCTCTGGAAACACCATATATTTT
CDR3: CASSPGLTSGNTIYF

size: .
J: TRBJ1-5
D: .
V: TRBV6-1
DNA: TGTGCCAGCAGTGAGGCCAGGGGCAATCAGCCCCAGCATTTT
CDR3: CASSEARGNQPQHF

size: once
J: TRBJ2-5
D: TRBD2
V: TRBV9
DNA: TGTGCCAGCAGCCCCGGACTAGCGCAAGAGACCCAGTACTTC
CDR3: CASSPGLAQETQYF

size: .
J: TRBJ1-1
D: TRBD1
V: TRBV2
DNA: TGTGCCAGCAGTATGACAGGGGGCGAGTCTGAAGCTTTCTTT
CDR3: CASSMTGGESEAFF

size: .
J: TRBJ2-5
D: .
V: TRBV7-7
DNA: TGTGCTAGCAGCTTGGATGCTAGCTTCGAGACCCAGTACTTC
CDR3: CASSLDASFETQYF

size: .
J: TRBJ2-3
D: .
V: TRBV21-1
DNA: TGTGCCAGCAGCGTAATGTCGACCGGGAGGGGACGCACAGATACGCAGTATTTT
CDR3: CASSVMSTGRGRTDTQYF

size: .
J: TRBJ2-5
D: .
V: TRBV7-8
DNA: TGTGCCAGCAGCTTGAGAACGGGGGGCCGGCAAGAGACCCAGTACTTC
CDR3: CASSLRTGGRQETQYF

size: .
J: TRBJ1-2
D: .
V: TRBV30
DNA: TGTGCCTGGAGCCCCGCTGGCAACTATGGCTACACCTTC
CDR3: CAWSPAGNYGYTF

size: .
J: TRBJ2-2
D: .
V: TRBV15
DNA: TGTGCCACCAGCAGAGATATGCTAGTGAACACCGGGGAGCTGTTTTTT
CDR3: CATSRDMLVNTGELFF

size: .
J: TRBJ2-2
D: TRBD2
V: TRBV15
DNA: TGTGCCACCAGGAGAGGCGGGGGGGCGCAGGAGGTCGGGGAGCTGTTTTTT
CDR3: CATRRGGGAQEVGELFF

size: .
J: TRBJ2-1
D: .
V: TRBV6-1
DNA: TGTGCCAGCAGCGCCAGCGGGTGGTCCTACAATGAGCAGTTCTTC
CDR3: CASSASGWSYNEQFF

size: .
J: TRBJ1-3
D: .
V: TRBV18
DNA: TGTGCCAGCTCCCCCCTCTTTGGCGGAAACGGCGCTGGAAACACCATATATTTT
CDR3: CASSPLFGGNGAGNTIYF

size: .
J: TRBJ1-1
D: .
V: TRBV9
DNA: TGTGCCAGCAGCGGCGGGCCCTCGGGCACTGAAGCTTTCTTT
CDR3: CASSGGPSGTEAFF

size: .
J: TRBJ1-3
D: .
V: TRBV29-1
DNA: TGCAGCGTTGATGGGGGCGCTGGAAACACCATATATTTT
CDR3: CSVDGGAGNTIYF

size: .
J: TRBJ2-1
D: TRBD2
V: TRBV4-2
DNA: TGTGCCAGCAGCCAAGCCCCTAGCGGGACATACAATGAGCAGTTCTTC
CDR3: CASSQAPSGTYNEQFF

size: .
J: TRBJ2-7
D: .
V: TRBV4-1
DNA: TGCGCCAGCAGCCAAGTACCAGGTCCTTACGAGCAGTACTTC
CDR3: CASSQVPGPYEQYF

size: .
J: TRBJ1-3
D: TRBD1
V: TRBV4-1
DNA: TGCGCCAGCAGCCAAGAGACAGGGCCCTCTGGAAACACCATATATTTT
CDR3: CASSQETGPSGNTIYF

size: .
J: TRBJ1-3
D: .
V: TRBV5-4
DNA: TGTGCCAGCAGCTCGGAGGGCTCTGGAAACACCATATATTTT
CDR3: CASSSEGSGNTIYF

size: once
J: TRBJ1-2
D: TRBD1
V: TRBV16
DNA: TGTGCCAGCAGTCCGACCCCGACAGGGAACTATGGCTACACCTTC
CDR3: CASSPTPTGNYGYTF

size: .
J: TRBJ1-1
D: .
V: TRBV25-1
DNA: TGTGCCAGCATCGCCAGACGTGGCGGTGAAGCTTTCTTT
CDR3: CASIARRGGEAFF

size: few
J: TRBJ1-2
D: .
V: TRBV5-4
DNA: TGTGCCAGCAGCCCCGAAGCGGACTATGGCTACACCTTC
CDR3: CASSPEADYGYTF

size: .
J: TRBJ2-7
D: .
V: TRBV6-5
DNA: TGTGCCAGCAGTTACGGGGGCCGATCTAGCGAGCAGTACTTC
CDR3: CASSYGGRSSEQYF

size: .
J: TRBJ2-3
D: TRBD2
V: TRBV11-2
DNA: TGTGCCAGCAGCTTAGATACGCTAGCGGGGGGCACAGATACGCAGTATTTT
CDR3: CASSLDTLAGGTDTQYF

size: .
J: TRBJ2-5
D: TRBD1
V: TRBV9
DNA: TGTGCCAGCAGCGTAGTATGGGGGACAGGGGGAATTGAGACCCAGTACTTC
CDR3: CASSVVWGTGGIETQYF

size: .
J: TRBJ2-3
D: TRBD2
V: TRBV5-4
DNA: TGTGCCAGCAGCCCCGACCCGGGACTAGCGAGGGATACGCAGTATTTT
CDR3: CASSPDPGLARDTQYF

size: .
J: TRBJ2-1
D: TRBD2
V: TRBV4-1
DNA: TGCGCCAGCAGCCAAGGGCTAGCGGGATCGGGTAATGAGCAGTTCTTC
CDR3: CASSQGLAGSGNEQFF

size: .
J: TRBJ2-3
D: TRBD2
V: TRBV28
DNA: TGTGCCAGCAGTTTCGGCGGGAGGGCAGATACGCAGTATTTT
CDR3: CASSFGGRADTQYF

size: once
J: TRBJ2-4
D: .
V: TRBV7-2
DNA: TGTGCCAGCAGCCCGGGACTGACCAAAAACATTCAGTACTTC
CDR3: CASSPGLTKNIQYF

size: .
J: TRBJ2-1
D: TRBD2
V: TRBV19
DNA: TGTGCCAGTAGTATGTCTAGGACTAGTTCGTATGAGCAGTTCTTC
CDR3: CASSMSRTSSYEQFF

size: .
J: TRBJ1-4
D: .
V: TRBV30
DNA: TGTGCCTGGAGTGCCGTTGGGGGAGGGGGAGAAAAACTGTTTTTT
CDR3: CAWSAVGGGGEKLFF

size: few
J: TRBJ1-2
D: .
V: TRBV29-1
DNA: TGCAGCGTCACCACCCGGGACACCATTAACTATGGCTACACCTTC
CDR3: CSVTTRDTINYGYTF

size: .
J: TRBJ2-5
D: .
V: TRBV6-1
DNA: TGTGCCAGCACAGGCGAACCCGACGGCAAGACCCAGTACTTC
CDR3: CASTGEPDGKTQYF

size: .
J: TRBJ1-1
D: .
V: TRBV19
DNA: TGTGCCAGTAGTATCGCAGACGGGGGGACTGAAGCTTTCTTT
CDR3: CASSIADGGTEAFF

size: .
J: TRBJ1-5
D: TRBD1
V: TRBV27
DNA: TGTGCCAGCAGTTTTGGGACAGGGTTCAATCAGCCCCAGCATTTT
CDR3: CASSFGTGFNQPQHF

size: .
J: TRBJ1-3
D: .
V: TRBV6-1
DNA: TGTGCCAGCAGTCCAGGGGCAGGATCTGGAAACACCATATATTTT
CDR3: CASSPGAGSGNTIYF

size: .
J: TRBJ1-2
D: .
V: TRBV28
DNA: TGTGCCAGCACCTACCCAGGAGGTGTCTATGGCTACACCTTC
CDR3: CASTYPGGVYGYTF

size: .
J: TRBJ2-5
D: TRBD1
V: TRBV25-1
DNA: TGTGCCAGCAGTCCGAGGACAGGACGAAGAGAGACCCAGTACTTC
CDR3: CASSPRTGRRETQYF

size: .
J: TRBJ1-1
D: .
V: TRBV4-1
DNA: TGCGCCAGCAGCGCGTGGGGGGGGCTAGCGCGGACTGAAGCTTTCTTT
CDR3: CASSAWGGLARTEAFF

size: .
J: TRBJ2-1
D: TRBD2
V: TRBV7-6
DNA: TGTGCCAGCAGCCACAGGACTAGCGGCTACAATGAGCAGTTCTTC
CDR3: CASSHRTSGYNEQFF

size: .
J: TRBJ1-2
D: .
V: TRBV28
DNA: TGTGCCAGCGAGGGGCGGACCCGGGGGGGCTACACCTTC
CDR3: CASEGRTRGGYTF

size: .
J: TRBJ1-5
D: TRBD1
V: TRBV28
DNA: TGTGCCAGCAGCCTGACAGGGGGTTTCCAGCCCCAGCATTTT
CDR3: CASSLTGGFQPQHF

size: .
J: TRBJ2-3
D: TRBD2
V: TRBV7-3
DNA: TGTGCCAGCAGAGCCGGGACTAGCGCAGATACGCAGTATTTT
CDR3: CASRAGTSADTQYF

size: once
J: TRBJ1-1
D: .
V: TRBV9
DNA: TGTGCCAGCAGTGAGACAGGGAACACTGAAGCTTTCTTT
CDR3: CASSETGNTEAFF

size: .
J: TRBJ2-7
D: .
V: TRBV27
DNA: TGTGCCAGCAGTTGGAGGGGCGAGCAGTACTTC
CDR3: CASSWRGEQYF

size: .
J: TRBJ2-3
D: TRBD2
V: TRBV7-9
DNA: TGTGCCAGCAGCGCCGCACTAGCGGGGCTCGGGCATACGCAGTATTTT
CDR3: CASSAALAGLGHTQYF

size: few
J: TRBJ2-1
D: .
V: TRBV6-5
DNA: TGTGCCAGCAGTTATGGTGGGCTCAATGAGCAGTTCTTC
CDR3: CASSYGGLNEQFF

size: .
J: TRBJ1-2
D: .
V: TRBV6-6
DNA: TGTGCCAGCAGCCACTACCCCGACAGGAACTATGGCTACACCTTC
CDR3: CASSHYPDRNYGYTF

size: .
J: TRBJ2-1
D: TRBD2
V: TRBV7-2
DNA: TGTGCCAGCAGCAGCGGGGGGACACCATACAATGAGCAGTTCTTC
CDR3: CASSSGGTPYNEQFF

size: .
J: TRBJ2-7
D: TRBD1
V: TRBV7-8
DNA: TGTGCCAGCAGCCTAGACAGGGCCGTCTGGTACGAGCAGTACTTC
CDR3: CASSLDRAVWYEQYF

size: .
J: TRBJ2-3
D: .
V: TRBV7-9
DNA: TGTGCCAGCAGCTTAGGCGCGGGGGCCTGCACAGATACGCAGTATTTT
CDR3: CASSLGAGACTDTQYF

size: few
J: TRBJ1-5
D: TRBD1
V: TRBV15
DNA: TGTGCCACCAGCAGAGCGGACAGGGTCAATCAGCCCCAGCATTTT
CDR3: CATSRADRVNQPQHF

size: .
J: TRBJ1-3
D: .
V: TRBV6-5
DNA: TGTGCCAGCAGGACAGTCTCTGGAAACACCATATATTTT
CDR3: CASRTVSGNTIYF

size: .
J: TRBJ2-7
D: .
V: TRBV10-2
DNA: TGCGCCAGCAGTGATCCGGGTCCCCGGGACGAGCAGTACTTC
CDR3: CASSDPGPRDEQYF

size: .
J: TRBJ2-3
D: .
V: TRBV6-5
DNA: TGTGCCAGCAGTTACGGGCGGGGAGTTTCAGATACGCAGTATTTT
CDR3: CASSYGRGVSDTQYF

size: .
J: TRBJ2-3
D: TRBD1
V: TRBV28
DNA: TGTGCCAGCAGTTCCTGGACAGGGGCCCAGAGGGATACGCAGTATTTT
CDR3: CASSSWTGAQRDTQYF